A selection of T cell receptor beta chains follows, all from one sample in a study of immune evolution from preneoplasia to lung adenocarcinoma. TCRdb keeps only in-frame clones here, not all; method: immunoSEQ multiplex PCR. Found here are under 7,500 clones, more than 60% of them singletons; the top ten hold roughly 5.7%. The sample taken for sequencing was FFPE minimally invasive lung adenocarcinoma tissue. The receptors come from a person between 45 and 75 years old with lung adenocarcinoma. Both conserved end residues are part of each CDR3. A D gene is named only where the DNA matches it firmly. Rows give clone size only sometimes, using once, few, many, or a class for an expanded clone.

j_call d_call v_call clone_size cdr3_nt cdr3_aa
TRBJ2-1 TRBD1 TRBV4-2 . TGTGCCAGCAGCCAGGGACAGGAGGCAACGAATGAGCAGTTCTTC CASSQGQEATNEQFF
TRBJ2-1 TRBD2 TRBV5-4 . TGTGCCAGCAGCTTTGTAGCGGGAGACAACAATGAGCAGTTCTTC CASSFVAGDNNEQFF
TRBJ2-7 TRBD1 TRBV9 . TGTGCCAGCAGCAAAGGACAGGGAACAGGAGTCTACGAGCAGTACTTC CASSKGQGTGVYEQYF
TRBJ2-1 . TRBV2 few TGTGCCAGCAGTCCACTGGAGTCCCGGAATGAGCAGTTCTTC CASSPLESRNEQFF
TRBJ2-1 TRBD2 TRBV10-3 . TGTGCCATCAGTGAGTCGACTAGCGGGGGGTACAATGAGCAGTTCTTC CAISESTSGGYNEQFF
TRBJ2-7 TRBD2 TRBV6-5 . TGTGCCAGCAGCCAATCGGAGGGAGGGCACGAGCAGTACTTC CASSQSEGGHEQYF
TRBJ2-3 TRBD1 TRBV29-1 . TGCAGCGTAGCCGGGACAGGGTCGCCGGGTACGCAGTATTTT CSVAGTGSPGTQYF
TRBJ1-2 . TRBV19 . TGTGCCAGTACTATGGCGGGAGCAGTTGGCTACACCTTC CASTMAGAVGYTF
TRBJ2-7 . TRBV2 . TGTGCCAGCCGTGATCAGGGGCATCGGGACGAGCAGTACTTC CASRDQGHRDEQYF
TRBJ2-1 . TRBV6-6 few TGTGCCAGCAGTTCTCTTGCAGGGTTTTCCTACAATGAGCAGTTCTTC CASSSLAGFSYNEQFF
TRBJ2-6 . TRBV7-9 . TGTGCCAGCAGCACTGCCGACTCTGGGGCCAACGTCCTGACTTTC CASSTADSGANVLTF
TRBJ1-1 TRBD1 TRBV6-4 . TGTGCCAGCAGTGACTCGGGGACAGGGACCTCTGAAGCTTTCTTT CASSDSGTGTSEAFF
TRBJ1-1 TRBD1 TRBV29-1 . TGCAGCGTTGATACCCAGGGGGCGCGGGTGGGCACTGAAGCTTTCTTT CSVDTQGARVGTEAFF
TRBJ2-5 TRBD1 TRBV7-2 . TGTGCCAGCAGCCTAAGATACACCGGGACAGGAGACGAAGAGACCCAGTACTTC CASSLRYTGTGDEETQYF
TRBJ2-3 . TRBV2 once TGTGCCAGCAGTGCCGGGGGAGATACGCAGTATTTT CASSAGGDTQYF
TRBJ2-7 . TRBV20-1 . TGCAGTGCAACACAGGGCTACGAGCAGTACTTC CSATQGYEQYF
TRBJ2-7 TRBD1 TRBV11-2 . TGTGCCAGCAGCATGGGACAGCCCTACGAGCAGTACTTC CASSMGQPYEQYF
TRBJ1-5 . TRBV5-6 . TGTGCCAGCAGCTTGTCGGCAGCGGGTCAGCCCCAGCATTTT CASSLSAAGQPQHF
TRBJ1-1 . TRBV30 . TGTGCCTGGAGTGGGGGGCTGGACACTGAAGCTTTCTTT CAWSGGLDTEAFF
TRBJ1-2 . TRBV5-1 . TGCGCCAGCAGCTTGGGGGGGACGGTTCTAGGTGATGGCTACACCTTC CASSLGGTVLGDGYTF